Included here is one TCR beta chain sequence, with context. Its matching antigen is unknown. The V and J ends lost 6 bases and 5 bases respectively, with 14 bases between them. Germline V gene lookup returns CDR1 MDHEN and CDR2 SYDVKM. The CDR3 covers 14 residues. This sample was included in a study of cytomegalovirus exposure and HLA in healthy donors. Study summary: For the approximately 400 genotyped donors, approximately 83% fell within the Caucasian-associated ancestry cluster. General study findings and limits: Data from an earlier analysis indicated that most TCR beta V segments were productive either about 87% or about 30% of the time.

With 60 Vbeta and 13 Jbeta primers, the PCR was carried out. Produced via immunoSEQ multiplex PCR; TCRdb's table is partial and in-frame only. The sample carries some 190,000 clones, around 81% recorded once. The rearrangement links TRBV28 to TRBJ1-5; TRBD1 is a possible D gene (5 bases). This TCR was recovered from a man aged 18 to 29 in good health and CMV-seronegative. Sequencing used PBMCs. The CDR3 DNA reads as TGTGCCAGCAGGCGTCCGGGGGTGGATCAGCCCCAGCATTTT. This sequence encodes CASRRPGVDQPQHF.